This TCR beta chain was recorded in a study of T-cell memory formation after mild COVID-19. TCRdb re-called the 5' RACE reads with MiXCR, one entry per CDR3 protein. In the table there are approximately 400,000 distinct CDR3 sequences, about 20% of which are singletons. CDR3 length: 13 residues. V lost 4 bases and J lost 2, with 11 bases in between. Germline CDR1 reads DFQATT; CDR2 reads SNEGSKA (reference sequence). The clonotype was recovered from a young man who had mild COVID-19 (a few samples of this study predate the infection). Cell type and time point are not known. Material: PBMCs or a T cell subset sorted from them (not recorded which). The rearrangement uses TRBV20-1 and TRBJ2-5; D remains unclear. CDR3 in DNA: TGCAGTGCTAAGGTGGCACCTCAAGAGACCCAGTACTTC. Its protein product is CSAKVAPQETQYF.